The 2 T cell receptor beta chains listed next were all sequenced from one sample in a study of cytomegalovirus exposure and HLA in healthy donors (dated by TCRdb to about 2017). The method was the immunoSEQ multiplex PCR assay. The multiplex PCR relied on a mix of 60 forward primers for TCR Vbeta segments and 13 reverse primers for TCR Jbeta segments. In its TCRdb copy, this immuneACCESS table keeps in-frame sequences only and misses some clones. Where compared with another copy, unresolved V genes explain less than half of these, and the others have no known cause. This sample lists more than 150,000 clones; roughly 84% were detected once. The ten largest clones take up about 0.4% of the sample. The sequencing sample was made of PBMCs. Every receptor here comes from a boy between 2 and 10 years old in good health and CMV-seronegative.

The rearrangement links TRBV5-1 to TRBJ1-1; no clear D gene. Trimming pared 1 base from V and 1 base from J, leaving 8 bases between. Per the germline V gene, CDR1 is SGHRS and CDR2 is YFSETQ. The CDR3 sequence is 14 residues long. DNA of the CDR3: TGCGCCAGCAGCTTGACCGGGAGGAACACTGAAGCTTTCTTT. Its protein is CASSLTGRNTEAFF.

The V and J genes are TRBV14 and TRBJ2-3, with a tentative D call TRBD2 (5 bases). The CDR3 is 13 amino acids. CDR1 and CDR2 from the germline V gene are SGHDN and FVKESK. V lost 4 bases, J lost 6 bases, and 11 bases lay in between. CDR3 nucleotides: TGTGCCAGCAGCCCGAGGGCTGGGGATACGCAGTATTTT. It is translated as CASSPRAGDTQYF.